This T cell receptor (beta chain) was observed in a study of T-cell memory formation after mild COVID-19. Study context: The two donors had largely donor-specific TCR clusters. Study results and limitations: Most CD4+ clones that shrank were in CM and EM, while CD8+ ones turned up in EMRA.

This clonotype was seen only a few times. What it binds is unknown. TCRdb reanalysed the 5' RACE reads using MiXCR and keeps one entry per CDR3 protein. The repertoire holds around 510,000 distinct CDR3 sequences, with less than 25% as singletons. The length of the CDR3 is 18 residues. V lost 2 bases and J lost 5; bases outside the gene matches: 18. Per the germline V gene, CDR1 is LGHNA and CDR2 is YNFKEQ. The chain couples TRBV4-2 to TRBJ2-7; 7 bases map to TRBD1. What was sequenced was PBMCs or a T cell subset sorted from them (not recorded which). The source is an adult woman who had mild COVID-19 (a few samples of this study predate the infection). Cell type and time point are not known. This CDR3 is CASSQWLRQGPPMDEQYF. CDR3 coding DNA: TGTGCCAGCAGCCAATGGCTTAGACAGGGCCCTCCGATGGACGAGCAGTACTTC.